This is a list of T cell receptor beta chains from one sample in a study of shared clonotypes between healthy human individuals. The method was immunoSEQ multiplex PCR; TCRdb's version includes in-frame clones alone and lacks a portion of them. Found here are over 100,000 clones, 55% to 70% of them singletons; the top ten hold roughly 24%. Material: memory CD8+ T cells sorted from blood. Every receptor here comes from a woman under 40 in good health. Both conserved end residues are part of each CDR3. A D gene is named only where the DNA matches it firmly. Expanded clones get a size class; other rows say once, few or many, or leave the size out.

17	TRBV27	.	TRBJ1-1	.	TGTGCCAGCAGACCTATTAGCTTGGGGTCGGATTTCACTGAAGCTTTCTTT	CASRPISLGSDFTEAFF
15	TRBV5-1	.	TRBJ2-3	.	TGCGCCAGCAGCTTGTTTTCGACACGCACAGATACGCAGTATTTT	CASSLFSTRTDTQYF
14	TRBV29-1	.	TRBJ2-1	.	TGCAGCGCTACTATAGACCACCCGGGGAATGAGCAGTTCTTC	CSATIDHPGNEQFF
16	TRBV29-1	.	TRBJ2-3	TRBD1	TGCAGCGTTGTGGGACAGGGGTCCGCTAGCACAGATACGCAGTATTTT	CSVVGQGSASTDTQYF
14	TRBV4-2	many	TRBJ1-5	.	TGTGCCAGCAGCAGCGAGGGGGAACATCAGCCCCAGCATTTT	CASSSEGEHQPQHF
16	TRBV7-3	.	TRBJ1-1	TRBD1	TGTGCCAGCAGCTTAAAAGGACAGGGCGGGAACACTGAAGCTTTCTTT	CASSLKGQGGNTEAFF
16	TRBV4-2	many	TRBJ2-1	TRBD2	TGTGCCAGCAGCCAACTAGCGGGAGAACCTTACAATGAGCAGTTCTTC	CASSQLAGEPYNEQFF
12	TRBV18	.	TRBJ1-2	.	TGTGCCAGCTCAACTATCCCATCCGGCTACACCTTC	CASSTIPSGYTF
16	TRBV4-1	.	TRBJ2-1	TRBD2	TGCGCCAGCAGCCCTCTGGGACTAGTGATTGGGGATGAGCAGTTCTTC	CASSPLGLVIGDEQFF
9	TRBV19	few	TRBJ2-5	.	TGTGCCAAACAAGAGACCCAGTACTTC	CAKQETQYF
16	TRBV4-1	.	TRBJ2-7	TRBD2	TGCGCCAGCAGCCAGGACCCCCTAGCGGGAGGTGACGAGCAGTACTTC	CASSQDPLAGGDEQYF
13	TRBV7-9	.	TRBJ2-7	.	TGTGCCAGCGGCCCCTCCGGGGGACACGAGCAGTACTTC	CASGPSGGHEQYF
15	TRBV28	few	TRBJ1-5	.	TGTGCCAGCAGTACGGCTCGTAGGCTTTGGGAGCCCCAGCATTTT	CASSTARRLWEPQHF
15	TRBV6-6	.	TRBJ2-7	.	TGTGCCAGCAGTTCGGGGTTTGGCTGGTCCTACGAGCAGTACTTC	CASSSGFGWSYEQYF
13	TRBV19	.	TRBJ1-5	TRBD1	TGTGCCAGTAGGGGACAGGGGATTCAGCCCCAGCATTTT	CASRGQGIQPQHF
12	TRBV5-4	.	TRBJ2-7	TRBD1	TGTGCCAGCAGCTTGTTCCAGGGGGCGCAGTACTTC	CASSLFQGAQYF
17	TRBV7-9	.	TRBJ2-1	.	TGTGCCAGCAGCTTCCTTGCCACGGGACTCATCGGCGATGAGCAGTTCTTC	CASSFLATGLIGDEQFF
13	TRBV5-6	.	TRBJ2-7	.	TGTGCCAGCAGCCAGGGTAGGTCCTACGAGCAGTACTTC	CASSQGRSYEQYF
15	TRBV7-6	.	TRBJ1-4	TRBD1	TGTGCCAGCAGCTTACGGACAGGGTTAAAGGAAAAACTGTTTTTT	CASSLRTGLKEKLFF
12	TRBV7-8	.	TRBJ1-1	.	TGTGCCAGCAGCTTAAGGGGCCGCGAAGCTTTCTTT	CASSLRGREAFF
15	TRBV6-1	few	TRBJ1-6	TRBD1	TGTGCCAGCAGTGAATCGGCAGGGGGCATTTCACCCCTCCACTTT	CASSESAGGISPLHF
14	TRBV28	.	TRBJ1-6	.	TGTGCCAGCAGCCCCGTCGGGGATAATTCACCCCTCCACTTT	CASSPVGDNSPLHF
14	TRBV7-2	.	TRBJ1-5	.	TGTGCCAGCAGCTCGGGGGAGGGCAATCAGCCCCAGCATTTT	CASSSGEGNQPQHF
17	TRBV2	.	TRBJ2-7	.	TGTGCCAGCAGTGATGGCCCCGGCCAGGTAGAGTCCTACGAGCAGTACTTC	CASSDGPGQVESYEQYF
15	TRBV27	.	TRBJ1-2	.	TGTGCCAGCAGTCCAAGGACGGAGGCTTACTATGGCTACACCTTC	CASSPRTEAYYGYTF
14	TRBV25-1	.	TRBJ1-6	.	TGTGCCAGCAGTGTCCTCAGGGATAATTCACCCCTCCACTTT	CASSVLRDNSPLHF
13	TRBV11-2	.	TRBJ2-7	.	TGTGCCAGCAGCCCGGGGAGCGACTACGAGCAGTACTTC	CASSPGSDYEQYF
12	TRBV6-1	few	TRBJ1-3	.	TGTGCCAGCATGGGGGACGGAAACACCATATATTTT	CASMGDGNTIYF
10	TRBV29-1	.	TRBJ2-5	.	TGCAGCGTGGCCCAAGAGACCCAGTACTTC	CSVAQETQYF
17	TRBV4-2	.	TRBJ2-7	TRBD1	TGTGCCAGCAGCCAAGTAGTCGGCACAGGGGGAGCCTACGAGCAGTACTTC	CASSQVVGTGGAYEQYF
14	TRBV4-1	.	TRBJ2-7	TRBD1	TGCGCCAGCAGCCAACGTACAGGGGACGGGGAGCAGTACTTC	CASSQRTGDGEQYF
14	TRBV10-3	.	TRBJ1-2	.	TGTGCCATCAGTGAGATCTGGGGTGGAGATGGCTACACCTTC	CAISEIWGGDGYTF
13	TRBV29-1	.	TRBJ1-1	.	TGCAGCGTCCCCCGGGTGGAGTCCACTGAAGCTTTCTTT	CSVPRVESTEAFF
15	TRBV4-2	once	TRBJ2-1	.	TGTGCCAGCAGCCAAGATCTTTTGGCCCGCAATGAGCAGTTCTTC	CASSQDLLARNEQFF
15	TRBV5-1	.	TRBJ2-1	.	TGCGCCAGCAGCGTAGACACGTCGTCCTACAATGAGCAGTTCTTC	CASSVDTSSYNEQFF
16	TRBV27	.	TRBJ2-3	TRBD2	TGTGCCAGCAGTTTGGCCCCGGGACTAGCGATTGATACGCAGTATTTT	CASSLAPGLAIDTQYF
15	TRBV5-1	.	TRBJ2-2	.	TGCGCCAGCAGCTTGACAGGGTCGAACACCGGGGAGCTGTTTTTT	CASSLTGSNTGELFF
12	TRBV7-2	few	TRBJ2-7	.	TGTGCCAGCAGCTTCGACCAGGGAAGGCAGTACTTC	CASSFDQGRQYF
14	TRBV18	.	TRBJ2-7	.	TGTGCCAGCTCACCACGGGACGTCCCGTACGAGCAGTACTTC	CASSPRDVPYEQYF
15	TRBV6-1	.	TRBJ2-1	TRBD2	TGTGCCAGCAGTGAAAGCGGGGGGGTGGTCAATGAGCAGTTCTTC	CASSESGGVVNEQFF
15	TRBV2	.	TRBJ1-5	.	TGTGCCAGCACGAAGGCAGGGAATAGCAATCAGCCCCAGCATTTT	CASTKAGNSNQPQHF
15	TRBV9	few	TRBJ2-3	.	TGTGCCAGCAGCTGGAAGGGACAAAACACAGATACGCAGTATTTT	CASSWKGQNTDTQYF
13	TRBV25-1	.	TRBJ1-3	.	TGTGCCAGCAGTGACCCCGCAGGAAACACCATATATTTT	CASSDPAGNTIYF
16	TRBV5-1	.	TRBJ1-1	TRBD1	TGCGCCAGCAGCATTGACGGACAGGGATTGAACACTGAAGCTTTCTTT	CASSIDGQGLNTEAFF
14	TRBV6-5	few	TRBJ1-6	.	TGTGCCAGCAGTCACAGACCTATAGGTTCACCCCTCCACTTT	CASSHRPIGSPLHF
15	TRBV5-1	.	TRBJ1-4	.	TGCGCCAGCAGCTTGGTAGGGACACGGAATGAAAAACTGTTTTTT	CASSLVGTRNEKLFF
16	TRBV9	few	TRBJ2-1	TRBD2	TGTGCCAGCAGCCCAGGGACTACCCCCTCCTACAATGAGCAGTTCTTC	CASSPGTTPSYNEQFF
12	TRBV11-2	.	TRBJ1-6	.	TGTGCCAGCAGCTTAGGGTTACCACCCCTCCACTTT	CASSLGLPPLHF
15	TRBV28	.	TRBJ2-7	.	TGTGCCAGCAGTTTAAGGTCGAGGAGCTCCTACGAGCAGTACTTC	CASSLRSRSSYEQYF
15	TRBV7-8	.	TRBJ1-2	.	TGTGCCAGCAGCACCAGGCAGGGGCCCCACTATGGCTACACCTTC	CASSTRQGPHYGYTF
16	TRBV10-3	once	TRBJ2-5	.	TGTGCCATCAGTGAGCCCTCCGGGGCCTTCCAAGAGACCCAGTACTTC	CAISEPSGAFQETQYF
11	TRBV6-6	.	TRBJ2-2	.	TGTGCCATTTGGGGGTCCGGGGAGCTGTTTTTT	CAIWGSGELFF
13	TRBV27	few	TRBJ2-7	.	TGTGCCAGCAGTTTGATCCGGGAAGACGAGCAGTACTTC	CASSLIREDEQYF
19	TRBV4-1	.	TRBJ2-1	TRBD2	TGCGCCAGCAGCCATCCCGGGACTAGCGGGAAGGTCGGGGCAGATGAGCAGTTCTTC	CASSHPGTSGKVGADEQFF